The next 32 T cell receptor beta chains were all read from a single sample in a study of shared T cell receptors in the human thymus. Sequencing used immunoSEQ multiplex PCR; TCRdb keeps in-frame clones, though not all of them. The table lists under 850,000 clones, roughly 90% of them singletons. These data were also filed under a second study, of human thymus T cells.

Sample: thymocytes. All receptors come from a boy in the first two years of life with a congenital heart defect.

This clone is a singleton in its sample. This sequence joins TRBV18 and TRBJ2-2; 8 nucleotides align to TRBD2. This CDR3 has 16 amino acids. The germline V gene encodes CDR1 KGHSH and CDR2 LQKENI. V gave up 8 bases and J gave up 7 bases; unmatched junction bases: 15. The CDR3 spells CASGDVAGRIDGELFF. Written as DNA, the CDR3 is TGTGCCAGCGGGGATGTAGCGGGAAGGATCGACGGGGAGCTGTTTTTT.

This clone was found once. This sequence joins TRBV7-2 and TRBJ2-2; 11 bases are shared with TRBD2. Germline CDR1 SGHTA, CDR2 FQGNSA. J lost 0 bases, V lost 4 bases, and 10 bases had no gene match. This CDR3 has 19 amino acids. The CDR3 spells CASSSTSGSKITNTGELFF. The CDR3 nucleotides read TGTGCCAGCAGCTCCACTAGCGGGAGTAAGATCACGAACACCGGGGAGCTGTTTTTT. The whole variable domain, remainder taken from reference TRBV7-2 and TRBJ2-2, is GAGVSQSPSNKVTEKGKDVELRCDPISGHTALYWYRQSLGQGLEFLIYFQGNSAPDKSGLPSDRFSAERTGGSVSTLTIQRTQQEDSAVYLCASSSTSGSKITNTGELFFGEGSRLTVL.

The gene calls are TRBV19 and TRBJ2-5; the D gene is possibly TRBD1 (5 bases). This CDR3 comprises 15 residues. Trimming left V 3 bases short and J 3 bases short, with 14 bases between. Germline values: CDR1 LNHDA, CDR2 SQIVND (reference sequence). CDR3 protein: CASSIRQNTEETQYF. CDR3 bases: TGTGCCAGTAGTATCCGACAGAATACGGAAGAGACCCAGTACTTC.

This clone was picked up a small number of times. The chain couples TRBV19 to TRBJ2-1, with TRBD2 identical over 8 bases. The CDR3 contains 13 residues. Trimming at V came to 7 bases and at J to 8 bases, leaving 7 bases not matched to a gene. CDR1 and CDR2 from the germline V gene are LNHDA and SQIVND (reference sequence). The CDR3 nucleotides read TGTGCCAGTAAAGAGCGGGAGTGCGATGAGCAGTTCTTC. Amino acids: CASKERECDEQFF. The full variable domain, in which reference TRBV19 and TRBJ2-1 provide the parts outside the CDR3, is DGGITQSPKYLFRKEGQNVTLSCEQNLNHDAMYWYRQDPGQGLRLIYYSQIVNDFQKGDIAEGYSVSREKKESFPLTVTSAQKNPTAFYLCASKERECDEQFFGPGTRLTVL.

This clone was observed a single time. The chain joins TRBV11-3 to TRBJ2-7; D unclear. V dropped 1 base and J dropped 2 bases, with 9 bases sitting between them. The CDR3 consists of 14 residues. The V gene's germline CDR1 is SGHNT and CDR2 YENEEA. The CDR3 region has the DNA TGTGCCAGCAGCTTAGTTCACAGTCCCTACGAGCAGTACTTC. As protein: CASSLVHSPYEQYF.

This clone was observed a few times. This chain links TRBV15 with TRBJ2-1; D unresolved. Trimming stripped 7 bases from V and 6 bases from J, with 10 bases between. CDR3 length: 12 amino acids. The germline gives CDR1 LNHNV, CDR2 YYDKDF (reference sequence). In nucleotides, the CDR3 is TGTGCCACCAAGCCCCCCGGCAATGAGCAGTTCTTC. Protein sequence: CATKPPGNEQFF.

This clone was recorded a few times. This chain uses TRBV4-3 with TRBJ1-4; the D gene is possibly TRBD1 (6 bases). The V gene lost 2 bases and the J gene lost 8 bases, with 15 bases spanning the gap. CDR1 and CDR2 (germline): LGHNA, YSLEER. The CDR3 extends over 15 amino acids. CDR3 sequence (DNA): TGCGCCAGCAGCCAATCCGGGTCCCAGGGGGAAAAACTGTTTTTT. Translation gives CASSQSGSQGEKLFF.

The chain combines TRBV6-1 with TRBJ2-7; D is possibly TRBD1 (7 bases). The CDR3 extends over 15 amino acids. Germline V gene data show CDR1 as MNHNS and CDR2 as SASEGT. Trimming took 6 bases from V and 3 from J, leaving 18 bases between them. The CDR3 reads CASSIHGQGGYEQYF. Here the CDR3 DNA reads TGTGCCAGCAGCATACACGGTCAGGGGGGCTACGAGCAGTACTTC.

This rearrangement joins TRBV6-4 to TRBJ2-1; TRBD2 aligns across 8 bases. The junction had 12 bases not matched to a gene; V was cut back by 6 bases and J by 8 bases. The CDR3 has 15 residues. Per germline, CDR1 MRHNA and CDR2 SNTAGT. The CDR3 region has the DNA TGTGCCAGCAGCAAATCGGGACTAGTATCGGATGAGCAGTTCTTC. Translation: CASSKSGLVSDEQFF.

In nucleotides, the CDR3 is TGTGCCTGGAGTGTAAGGGTTAGCGGGGCCTGGGGAGAGCAGTACTTC. Its protein is CAWSVRVSGAWGEQYF. J is TRBJ2-7 and V is TRBV30; 8 bases are a match to TRBD2. Germline V gives CDR1 GTSNPN, CDR2 SVGIG (reference sequence). V gave up 0 bases and J gave up 7 bases; unmatched junction bases: 14. The CDR3 consists of 16 residues.

The chain uses TRBV9 and TRBJ1-2, with D hard to call. Germline values: CDR1 SGDLS, CDR2 YYNGEE. The length of the CDR3 is 13 residues. The V gene lost 2 bases and the J gene lost 6 bases, with 11 bases spanning the gap. The CDR3 DNA reads TGTGCCAGCAGCGTGGGAGAGTCCGATGGCTACACCTTC. Translation gives CASSVGESDGYTF.

Regarding this clone: Its ends do not fully match the called genes, so a read error is possible. The chain recombines TRBV7-7 with TRBJ2-7, with 7 bases matching TRBD2. Germline V gene sequence: CDR1 SSHAT, CDR2 FNYEAQ (reference sequence). CDR3 length equals 15 residues. The CDR3 bases are TGTGCTAGCAGCCCCGTGACTAGCTCCTATTCCGAGCAGTACTTC. Encoded protein: CASSPVTSSYSEQYF.

V and J are TRBV7-6 and TRBJ2-7, with TRBD2 matching 8 bases. The J segment lost 6 bases and the V segment lost 1 base, leaving 8 bases of the junction unmatched. The germline V gene has CDR1 SGHVS and CDR2 FNYEAQ. The CDR3 consists of 15 residues. The DNA of the CDR3 is TGTGCCAGCAGCTTAGGGGCTAGCGGGCAACCCGAGCAGTACTTC. Translation: CASSLGASGQPEQYF.

The chain carries TRBV7-9 and TRBJ1-2; 8 positions match TRBD1. Germline lookup yields CDR1 SEHNR and CDR2 FQNEAQ (reference sequence). This CDR3 is built from 16 residues. Trimming cost V 4 bases and J 2 bases; bases outside gene matches: 9. The CDR3 DNA reads as TGTGCCAGCAGCTCATTCTCGACAGGGGCCAACTATGGCTACACCTTC. Translated, it gives CASSSFSTGANYGYTF.

The table lists this clone with a count of one. At one end the junction does not follow the germline gene, possibly because of a read error. The chain employs TRBV7-7 and TRBJ2-5, with D perhaps TRBD2 (6 bases). The CDR3 spans 15 residues. Germline V gives CDR1 SSHAT, CDR2 FNYEAQ (reference sequence). CDR3 sequence (DNA): TGTGCTAGCAGCTTAAGCGGGCCCGCCCAAGAGACCCAGTACTTC. It specifies CASSLSGPAQETQYF.

V and J are TRBV28 and TRBJ2-7; D is perhaps TRBD1 (6 bases). Trimming pared 5 bases from V and 7 bases from J, leaving 21 bases between. Germline V CDR1 and CDR2: MDHEN, SYDVKM. This CDR3 comprises 15 residues. This chain's CDR3 is CASSARQVGVLEQYF. The CDR3 DNA reads TGTGCCAGCAGTGCTCGACAGGTGGGGGTCTTGGAGCAGTACTTC.

The chain joins TRBV6-1 to TRBJ2-7; 10 bases match TRBD1. V shed 7 bases, J shed 3 bases, and the junction held 3 bases outside the gene matches. Germline lookup yields CDR1 MNHNS and CDR2 SASEGT. This CDR3 region has 13 residues. CDR3 in DNA: TGTGCCAGCAAGGGGGACAGGGGCTACGAGCAGTACTTC. This translates into CASKGDRGYEQYF.

The chain has TRBV5-8 and TRBJ2-3, with TRBD2 as a possible D gene (5 bases). V was clipped by 2 bases and J by 2 bases, with 18 bases between them. The CDR3 extends over 17 amino acids. Germline assignment: CDR1 SGHTS and CDR2 YDEGEE. The DNA of the CDR3 is TGTGCCAGCAGCTTTCGGGGTAGTGGGATGTACACAGATACGCAGTATTTT. It specifies CASSFRGSGMYTDTQYF.

The chain combines TRBV2 with TRBJ2-3, with TRBD2 matching 7 bases. The CDR3 has 15 amino acids. From germline, CDR1 is SNHLY and CDR2 FYNNEI. After removal of 4 bases from V and 0 bases from J, the junction contained 4 bases not matched to a gene. The CDR3: CASSGASGSTDTQYF. CDR3 sequence (DNA): TGTGCCAGCAGTGGGGCTAGCGGAAGCACAGATACGCAGTATTTT.

This clone occurred a few times. The chain joins TRBV19 to TRBJ2-4; unclear D gene. The CDR3 consists of 15 residues. V dropped 4 bases and J dropped 0 bases, with 10 bases sitting between them. Germline V gene data show CDR1 as LNHDA and CDR2 as SQIVND (reference sequence). The CDR3 here is CASSTPFGAKNIQYF. The CDR3 coding sequence is TGTGCCAGTAGTACACCCTTCGGAGCCAAAAACATTCAGTACTTC. Full variable domain (rest looked up from reference TRBV19 and TRBJ2-4): DGGITQSPKYLFRKEGQNVTLSCEQNLNHDAMYWYRQDPGQGLRLIYYSQIVNDFQKGDIAEGYSVSREKKESFPLTVTSAQKNPTAFYLCASSTPFGAKNIQYFGAGTRLSVL.

The chain has TRBV5-1 and TRBJ2-2, with 14 bases lining up with TRBD2. The junction had 8 bases not matched to a gene; V was cut back by 3 bases and J by 7 bases. Germline CDR1 SGHRS, CDR2 YFSETQ. This CDR3 has 17 amino acids. Written as DNA, the CDR3 is TGCGCCAGCAGCTCCCGGTGGACTAGCGGGAGGTTCGGGGAGCTGTTTTTT. Amino acids: CASSSRWTSGRFGELFF.

The V and J genes are TRBV4-3 and TRBJ2-3, with 11 bases fitting TRBD2. J gave up 0 bases and V 5 bases, and 4 bases lay outside the gene matches. Germline CDR1 is LGHNA and CDR2 is YSLEER. CDR3 length equals 16 residues. The CDR3 here is CASSLRLAGSTDTQYF. The DNA of the CDR3 is TGCGCCAGCAGCTTACGACTAGCGGGAAGCACAGATACGCAGTATTTT.

The J gene is TRBJ2-7, the V gene TRBV28; 9 nucleotides align to TRBD2. CDR1 is MDHEN, CDR2 SYDVKM, per germline. This CDR3 is 17 amino acids long. V lost 2 bases, J lost 4 bases, and 12 bases stayed unmatched. The CDR3 DNA sequence: TGTGCCAGCAGTTTAGGAGCGGGAGGCGAGACTTTATACGAGCAGTACTTC. Amino acid sequence: CASSLGAGGETLYEQYF.

This clone turned up a few times. The chain links TRBV10-2 to TRBJ1-2; 8 nucleotides match TRBD1. Germline V gene lookup returns CDR1 WSHSY and CDR2 SAAADI. Germline trimming cut 8 bases from V and 8 bases from J; bases unmatched to any gene: 19. The CDR3 contains 16 residues. CDR3 DNA: TGCGCCAGCGGGGCAGGGGGCCGAGGCGGACGTAAGGGCTACACCTTC. This gives the protein CASGAGGRGGRKGYTF.

This chain joins TRBV27 and TRBJ2-3; D is undetermined. The V gene lost 4 bases and the J gene lost 1 base, with 12 bases spanning the gap. The germline V gene encodes CDR1 MNHEY and CDR2 SMNVEV (reference sequence). The CDR3 consists of 15 residues. The CDR3 DNA is TGTGCCAGCAGTTCGAACGTGAGCTGCACAGATACGCAGTATTTT. Protein: CASSSNVSCTDTQYF.

The chain couples TRBV7-9 to TRBJ2-6; possibly TRBD2 for D (6 bases). V was trimmed by 1 base and J by 2 bases, leaving 15 bases between them. This CDR3 is 18 amino acids long. Germline CDR1 and CDR2: SEHNR and FQNEAQ (reference sequence). The CDR3 bases are TGTGCCAGCAGCTTAGGGGGGGTAAGGGGTGCTGGGGCCAACGTCCTGACTTTC. It yields the protein CASSLGGVRGAGANVLTF.

This clone was seen just once. V is TRBV30 and J is TRBJ2-5; TRBD1 aligns across 10 bases. The J call may be incorrect, as the DNA end agrees better with TRBJ2-7. Germline V gene data show CDR1 as GTSNPN and CDR2 as SVGIG (reference sequence). The CDR3 is 11 residues long. This CDR3 reads CALRTGGEQYF. In DNA form, the CDR3 reads TGTGCCCTAAGGACAGGGGGCGAGCAGTACTTC.

This sequence joins TRBV6-4 and TRBJ2-1; 8 bases align to TRBD2. Germline V lookup: CDR1 MRHNA, CDR2 SNTAGT. The CDR3 covers 15 residues. The V gene end was trimmed by 0 bases and the J gene end by 7 bases; junction bases not matched to a gene: 5. The CDR3 DNA follows: TGTGCCAGCAGTGACTCGAAGGCTAGCGGGAATGAGCAGTTCTTC. Protein: CASSDSKASGNEQFF.

The CDR3 loop is CASSVEQGTGANVLTF. DNA for the CDR3: TGTGCCAGCAGCGTAGAACAGGGAACCGGGGCCAACGTCCTGACTTTC. The chain has TRBV9 and TRBJ2-6; D may be TRBD1 (6 bases). This CDR3 is 16 amino acids long. Trimming cost V 0 bases and J 4 bases, with 11 bases left between them. The germline V gene has CDR1 SGDLS and CDR2 YYNGEE.

V usage is TRBV7-9 and J usage is TRBJ2-7, with 10 nucleotides matching TRBD1. CDR3 size: 19 residues. V lost 0 bases and J lost 0; bases outside the gene matches: 11. Germline loops: CDR1 SEHNR, CDR2 FQNEAQ (reference sequence). CDR3 loop: CASSLAHIGQGGGSYEQYF. CDR3 in DNA: TGTGCCAGCAGCTTAGCGCACATTGGACAGGGGGGCGGCTCCTACGAGCAGTACTTC.

This chain connects TRBV13 to TRBJ1-3; 9 bases are shared with TRBD1. The CDR3 is made up of 17 amino acids. V trimming: 4 bases; J trimming: 1 base; junction bases outside the gene matches: 8. Germline CDR1 PRHDT, CDR2 FYEKMQ (reference sequence). This CDR3 is CASSSFDRGISGNTIYF. Here the CDR3 DNA reads TGTGCCAGCAGCTCTTTCGACAGGGGGATTTCTGGAAACACCATATATTTT.

The rearrangement uses TRBV5-1 and TRBJ2-1; 12 positions agree with TRBD2. J gave up 2 bases and V 4 bases, and 13 bases lay outside the gene matches. From germline, CDR1 is SGHRS and CDR2 YFSETQ. The CDR3 has 19 amino acids. This chain's CDR3 is CASSPLAGGPRVPYNEQFF. Written as DNA, the CDR3 is TGCGCCAGCAGCCCTCTAGCGGGAGGGCCCAGAGTTCCCTACAATGAGCAGTTCTTC.